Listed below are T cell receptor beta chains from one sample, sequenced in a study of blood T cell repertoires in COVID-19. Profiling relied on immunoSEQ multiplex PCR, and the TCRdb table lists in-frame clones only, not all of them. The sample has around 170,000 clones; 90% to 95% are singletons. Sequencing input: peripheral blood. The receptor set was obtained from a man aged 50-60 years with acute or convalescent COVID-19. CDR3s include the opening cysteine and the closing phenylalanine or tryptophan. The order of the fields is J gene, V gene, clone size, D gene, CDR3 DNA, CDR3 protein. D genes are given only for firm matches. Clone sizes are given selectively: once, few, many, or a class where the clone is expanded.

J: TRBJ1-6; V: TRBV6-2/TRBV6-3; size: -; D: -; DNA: TGTGCCAGCAGTTACTCGATGCAGATTTATAATTCACCCCTCCACTTT; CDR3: CASSYSMQIYNSPLHF
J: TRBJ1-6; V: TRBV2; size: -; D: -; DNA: TGTGCCAGCAGCCCGGACACAACCAGTAATTCACCCCTCCACTTT; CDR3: CASSPDTTSNSPLHF
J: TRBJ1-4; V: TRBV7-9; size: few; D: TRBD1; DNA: TGTGCCAGCAGCACACTAGGGGGCTCCGGAGAAAAACTGTTTTTT; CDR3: CASSTLGGSGEKLFF
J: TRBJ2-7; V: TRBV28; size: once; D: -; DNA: TGTGCCAGCAGTCTATTGACGGGGACCTACGAGCAGTACTTC; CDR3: CASSLLTGTYEQYF
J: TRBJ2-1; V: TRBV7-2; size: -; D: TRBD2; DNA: TGTGCCAGCAGCTCCAAGACTAGCGGGAGTAGGAATGAGCAGTTCTTC; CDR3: CASSSKTSGSRNEQFF
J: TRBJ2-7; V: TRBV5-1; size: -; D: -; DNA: TGCGCCAGCAGCTTGGGTGGAGGGGGCTGGGAGCAGTACTTC; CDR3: CASSLGGGGWEQYF
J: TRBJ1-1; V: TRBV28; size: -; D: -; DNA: TGTGCCTCTCTAGAGAACACTGAAGCTTTCTTT; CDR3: CASLENTEAFF
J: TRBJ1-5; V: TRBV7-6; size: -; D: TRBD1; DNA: TGTGCCAGCCCTAAAGTCACGGGACAGGGCGGTCAGCCCCAGCATTTT; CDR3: CASPKVTGQGGQPQHF
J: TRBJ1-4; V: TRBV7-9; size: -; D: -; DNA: TGTGCCAGCAGCCCTACCGGGTTGAGTGAAAAACTGTTTTTT; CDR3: CASSPTGLSEKLFF
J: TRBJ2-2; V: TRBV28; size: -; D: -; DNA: TGTGCCAGCAGGGCCCGGGACACTCGGCTCGGGGAGCTGTTTTTT; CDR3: CASRARDTRLGELFF
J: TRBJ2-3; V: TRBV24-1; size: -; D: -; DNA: TGTGCCACCAGTGAGGCGGGATTCACAGATACGCAGTATTTT; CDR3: CATSEAGFTDTQYF
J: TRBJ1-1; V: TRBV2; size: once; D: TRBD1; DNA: TGTGCCAGCAGAGCCAACAGGGGGATGAACACTGAAGCTTTCTTT; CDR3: CASRANRGMNTEAFF
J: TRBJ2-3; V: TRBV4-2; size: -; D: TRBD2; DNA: TGTGCCAGCAGCCAAGTAGGTCTAGCGGATAACACAGATACGCAGTATTTT; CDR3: CASSQVGLADNTDTQYF
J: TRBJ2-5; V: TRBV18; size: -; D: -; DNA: TGTGCCAGCTCACCACCGTCCGGGGAGACCCAGTACTTC; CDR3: CASSPPSGETQYF
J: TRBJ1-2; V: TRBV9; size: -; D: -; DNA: TGTGCCAGCAGCGTAGCTCAGGGGAACTATGGCTACACCTTC; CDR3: CASSVAQGNYGYTF
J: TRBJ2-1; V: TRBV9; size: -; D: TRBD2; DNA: TGTGCCAGCAGCCCCCAGGGACTAATTGGCGATGAGCAGTTCTTC; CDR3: CASSPQGLIGDEQFF
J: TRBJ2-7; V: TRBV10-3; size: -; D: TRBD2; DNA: TGTGCCATCAGTGACGGGGGGAACGAGCAGTACTTC; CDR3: CAISDGGNEQYF
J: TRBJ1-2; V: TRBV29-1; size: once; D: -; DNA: TGCAGCGTTGTCGTCGTCAACTATGGCTACACCTTC; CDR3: CSVVVVNYGYTF
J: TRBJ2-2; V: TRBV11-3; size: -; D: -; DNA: TGTGCCAGCAGCTTAAACTTTGCCGGGGAGCTGTTTTTT; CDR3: CASSLNFAGELFF
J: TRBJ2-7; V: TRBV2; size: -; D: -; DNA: TGTGCCAGCAGGCGACCGGGGCAGGGGTTCTACGAGCAGTACTTC; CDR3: CASRRPGQGFYEQYF
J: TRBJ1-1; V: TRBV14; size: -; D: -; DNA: TGTGCCAGCAGCCGGGTTAGAACGGGGAACACTGAAGCTTTCTTT; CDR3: CASSRVRTGNTEAFF
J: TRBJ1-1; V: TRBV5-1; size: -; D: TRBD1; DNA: TGCGCCAGCAGCCAACAGGGACAGGGGACCACTGAAGCTTTCTTT; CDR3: CASSQQGQGTTEAFF
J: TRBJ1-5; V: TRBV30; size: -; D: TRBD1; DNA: TGTGCCTGGGGGGGACAGGGCAATCAGCCCCAGCATTTT; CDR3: CAWGGQGNQPQHF